This entry describes one TCR beta chain. Its antigen is not known. This sample was included in a study of cytomegalovirus exposure and HLA in healthy donors. Notes on the study in general: According to an earlier analysis, most TCR beta V segments yielded productive rearrangements about 87% or about 30% of the time. In a later analysis, across HLA loci, associated TCR counts were highest for DRB1, lowest for HLA-C.

Participants comprised healthy donors of bone marrow. With 60 Vbeta and 13 Jbeta primers, the PCR was carried out. Using immunoSEQ multiplex PCR, the repertoire was profiled, and TCRdb retains in-frame clones only, with some absent. The sample shows about 190,000 clones, about 69% of them seen only once. The origin of this receptor is a man in his thirties or forties in good health and CMV-seropositive. Sequencing was carried out using PBMCs.

Written as DNA, the CDR3 is TGTGCCAGCAGTCCCACTAGCGGGAGCAACAATGAGCAGTTCTTC. Protein product: CASSPTSGSNNEQFF. The chain employs TRBV7-3 and TRBJ2-1; 11 bases are shared with TRBD2. This CDR3 contains 15 residues. Germline V gene lookup returns CDR1 SGHTA and CDR2 FQGTGA. J gave up 5 bases and V 6 bases, and 6 bases lay outside the gene matches.